Listed here are 25 T cell receptor beta chains from one sample, sequenced in a study of cytomegalovirus exposure and HLA in healthy donors. Measured with immunoSEQ multiplex PCR; TCRdb has only the in-frame clones, and not every one. The profile shows about 140,000 clones, about 90% of them singletons. Specimen: PBMCs. These receptors all stem from a man younger than 35 in good health and CMV-seronegative.

This chain connects TRBV5-1 to TRBJ2-5; TRBD1 matches at 7 bases. Germline-derived CDR1 and CDR2 are SGHRS and YFSETQ. With 4 bases clipped from V and 5 bases from J, the junction kept 8 bases outside the gene matches. The CDR3 is made up of 14 amino acids. The CDR3 loop reads CASSPGQRLETQYF. The CDR3 DNA sequence: TGCGCCAGCAGCCCGGGACAGCGGCTGGAGACCCAGTACTTC. The full variable domain, with the rest looked up from reference TRBV5-1 and TRBJ2-5, is KAGVTQTPRYLIKTRGQQVTLSCSPISGHRSVSWYQQTPGQGLQFLFEYFSETQRNKGNFPGRFSGRQFSNSRSEMNVSTLELGDSALYLCASSPGQRLETQYFGPGTRLLVL.

The genes are TRBV5-6 and TRBJ1-6, with 8 bases lining up with TRBD1. This CDR3 is 14 amino acids long. The V gene's germline CDR1 is SGHDT and CDR2 YYEEEE. The V and J ends lost 1 base and 9 bases, in that order; junction bases with no gene match: 3. The CDR3 DNA sequence: TGTGCCAGCAGCTTGTCACAGGGGGGTTCACCCCTCCACTTT. Its translation is CASSLSQGGSPLHF.

This chain joins TRBV4-1 and TRBJ2-4; possibly TRBD1 for D (6 bases). The length of the CDR3 is 15 residues. Trimming stripped 4 bases from V and 7 bases from J, with 17 bases between. Germline V lookup: CDR1 MGHRA, CDR2 YSYEKL. CDR3 residues: CASSLLGTSRNIQYF. CDR3 bases: TGCGCCAGCAGCCTTCTGGGGACAAGCCGGAACATTCAGTACTTC.

This chain joins TRBV5-1 and TRBJ2-1; D is undetermined. Trimming stripped 3 bases from V and 0 bases from J, with 13 bases between. Germline V gives CDR1 SGHRS, CDR2 YFSETQ. This CDR3 has 16 residues. CDR3 coding DNA: TGCGCCAGCAGCTGGGCAGGCCTGAGCTCCTACAATGAGCAGTTCTTC. This translates into CASSWAGLSSYNEQFF.

V and J are TRBV5-1 and TRBJ2-2; D call uncertain. Trimming left V 0 bases short and J 0 bases short, with 9 bases between. The CDR3 is 16 residues long. Per germline, CDR1 SGHRS and CDR2 YFSETQ. The DNA for the CDR3 is TGCGCCAGCAGCTTGGCGGTGACAACGAACACCGGGGAGCTGTTTTTT. This sequence encodes CASSLAVTTNTGELFF.

This sequence joins TRBV14 and TRBJ2-3, with D possibly TRBD1 on 6 matching bases. The germline V and J ends were trimmed by 4 bases and 3 bases, with 20 bases remaining between them. Germline values: CDR1 SGHDN, CDR2 FVKESK. The CDR3 runs 17 residues. The CDR3 loop is CASSRLDAVGATDTQYF. In DNA, the CDR3 is TGTGCCAGCAGCCGTTTAGACGCGGTGGGGGCAACAGATACGCAGTATTTT.

V is TRBV2 and J is TRBJ2-5; no reliable D call. V was trimmed by 5 bases and J by 4 bases, leaving 14 bases between them. Germline CDR1 SNHLY, CDR2 FYNNEI. This CDR3 has 14 amino acids. The chain's CDR3 is CASSKLLAAETQYF. The CDR3 DNA follows: TGTGCCAGCAGTAAACTCCTGGCGGCAGAGACCCAGTACTTC.

This clone was seen a handful of times. V gene TRBV6-1 combines with J gene TRBJ2-5; D perhaps matches TRBD1 (6 bases). With 6 bases removed from V and 1 base from J, the gap between germline ends came to 12 bases. The CDR3 has 14 residues. The germline V gene encodes CDR1 MNHNS and CDR2 SASEGT. The CDR3 loop reads CASSGTLSQETQYF. In DNA form, the CDR3 reads TGTGCCAGCAGCGGGACACTTAGCCAAGAGACCCAGTACTTC.

The chain combines TRBV5-4 with TRBJ2-1, with TRBD2 identical over 8 bases. The CDR3 contains 16 residues. The ends lost 4 bases at V and 4 bases at J; junction bases unmatched: 10. CDR1 is SGHNT, CDR2 YYREEE, per germline (reference sequence). The CDR3 nucleotides are TGTGCCAGCAGCGCCTCGGGGGGGCGGGGGTACAATGAGCAGTTCTTC. Its protein is CASSASGGRGYNEQFF.

This clone was detected once. This chain links TRBV19 with TRBJ1-2; D not certain. In germline, CDR1 is LNHDA, CDR2 SQIVND (reference sequence). The CDR3 runs 15 residues. Trimming left V 5 bases short and J 2 bases short, with 15 bases between. The CDR3 here is CASSPYDWENYGYTF. The CDR3 bases are TGTGCCAGTAGTCCCTACGATTGGGAGAACTATGGCTACACCTTC. Combining the CDR3 with reference TRBV19 and TRBJ1-2 gives the whole variable domain DGGITQSPKYLFRKEGQNVTLSCEQNLNHDAMYWYRQDPGQGLRLIYYSQIVNDFQKGDIAEGYSVSREKKESFPLTVTSAQKNPTAFYLCASSPYDWENYGYTFGSGTRLTVV.

The J gene is TRBJ2-7, the V gene TRBV5-4, with D tentatively TRBD1 (5 bases). Trimming removed 4 bases at V and 2 bases at J, with 13 bases between. The CDR3 runs 14 residues. Germline V CDR1 and CDR2: SGHNT, YYREEE (reference sequence). The CDR3 sequence: CASSHDRLTYEQYF. Here the CDR3 DNA reads TGTGCCAGCAGCCACGACAGATTGACCTACGAGCAGTACTTC.

This sequence joins TRBV4-1 and TRBJ2-7, with 12 bases identical to TRBD1. Germline V lookup: CDR1 MGHRA, CDR2 YSYEKL. This CDR3 region has 16 residues. V shed 5 bases, J shed 4 bases, and the junction held 9 bases outside the gene matches. As DNA, the CDR3 is TGCGCCAGCAGCTTGCAACAGGGACAGGGGGCTTACGAGCAGTACTTC. Translated, it gives CASSLQQGQGAYEQYF.

The J gene is TRBJ2-1, the V gene TRBV6-6, with TRBD1 matching over 7 bases. With 5 bases clipped from V and 15 bases from J, the junction kept 19 bases outside the gene matches. This CDR3 has 15 amino acids. Germline V CDR1 and CDR2: MNHNY, SVGAGI (reference sequence). The CDR3 loop reads CASSQFGQDKGSRFF. The CDR3 DNA sequence: TGTGCCAGCAGTCAATTCGGACAGGACAAGGGGAGTCGGTTCTTC.

CDR3 sequence (DNA): TGTGCCAGCAGCCTACCTCTAGGAGCTATCTACGAGCAGTACTTC. Its translation: CASSLPLGAIYEQYF. The rearrangement links TRBV5-6 to TRBJ2-7; D call uncertain. Trimming removed 4 bases at V and 3 bases at J, with 17 bases between. Germline-derived CDR1 and CDR2 are SGHDT and YYEEEE. The CDR3 totals 15 residues. The full variable domain, its missing parts supplied by reference TRBV5-6 and TRBJ2-7, is DAGVTQSPTHLIKTRGQQVTLRCSPKSGHDTVSWYQQALGQGPQFIFQYYEEEERQRGNFPDRFSGHQFPNYSSELNVNALLLGDSALYLCASSLPLGAIYEQYFGPGTRLTVT.

This chain uses TRBV6-6 with TRBJ2-7, with 7 bases fitting TRBD1. The CDR3 contains 14 residues. V lost 6 bases and J lost 6; bases outside the gene matches: 11. The germline gives CDR1 MNHNY, CDR2 SVGAGI (reference sequence). The CDR3 reads CASSQTGLLREQYF. In DNA form, the CDR3 reads TGTGCCAGCAGCCAGACAGGGTTACTTCGCGAGCAGTACTTC.

The chain links TRBV5-1 to TRBJ1-2; D gene uncertain. Germline V lookup: CDR1 SGHRS, CDR2 YFSETQ. This CDR3 is built from 14 residues. V was trimmed by 2 bases and J by 6 bases, leaving 14 bases between them. The CDR3 region has the DNA TGCGCCAGCAGCTTAGAGGCCGGAGGCGATGGCTACACCTTC. Residues: CASSLEAGGDGYTF.

This chain uses TRBV5-6 with TRBJ2-5, with 15 bases that match TRBD2. The CDR3 contains 18 residues. After removal of 4 bases from V and 0 bases from J, the junction contained 7 bases not matched to a gene. The germline gives CDR1 SGHDT, CDR2 YYEEEE. The CDR3 coding sequence is TGTGCCAGCAGCATGGGACTAGCGGGGGGTCCGTACCAAGAGACCCAGTACTTC. It specifies CASSMGLAGGPYQETQYF.

The chain recombines TRBV30 with TRBJ1-1; 7 nucleotides line up with TRBD1. V was pared by 6 bases and J by 8 bases, with 3 bases of the junction left unmatched. Germline loops: CDR1 GTSNPN, CDR2 SVGIG (reference sequence). The CDR3 totals 10 residues. CDR3 residues: CACDRVEAFF. Written as DNA, the CDR3 is TGTGCCTGCGACAGGGTCGAAGCTTTCTTT.

The chain combines TRBV4-1 with TRBJ1-4, with D perhaps TRBD1 (5 bases). The CDR3 loop spans 16 amino acids. Trimming removed 3 bases at V and 4 bases at J, with 15 bases between. Germline CDR1 MGHRA, CDR2 YSYEKL. CDR3 nucleotides: TGCGCCAGCAGCCAGGACGACAGCAACTTTAATGAAAAACTGTTTTTT. It codes for CASSQDDSNFNEKLFF.

This sequence joins TRBV18 and TRBJ1-1, with D unresolved. V was shortened by 0 bases and J by 2 bases, with 7 bases between the two germline ends. CDR1 and CDR2 (germline): KGHSH, LQKENI. CDR3 length: 14 residues. The DNA of the CDR3 is TGTGCCAGCTCACCACCCCCGGGTAACACTGAAGCTTTCTTT. The encoded protein is CASSPPPGNTEAFF. Combining the CDR3 with reference TRBV18 and TRBJ1-1 gives the whole variable domain NAGVMQNPRHLVRRRGQEARLRCSPMKGHSHVYWYRQLPEEGLKFMVYLQKENIIDESGMPKERFSAEFPKEGPSILRIQQVVRGDSAAYFCASSPPPGNTEAFFGQGTRLTVV.

In DNA form, the CDR3 reads TGTGCCAGCAGCCAGAGAGGGCGGCGGGAGAGCAATCAGCCCCAGCATTTT. Residues: CASSQRGRRESNQPQHF. The chain recombines TRBV7-8 with TRBJ1-5; D call uncertain. The ends were cut back, 5 bases at V and 1 base at J, with 18 bases in the middle. This CDR3 has 17 residues. Germline V gene sequence: CDR1 SGHVS, CDR2 FQNEAQ.

The chain links TRBV9 to TRBJ2-7, with D possibly TRBD2 on 6 matching bases. Deletions cut 0 bases from V and 2 bases from J, with 12 bases between. The V gene's germline CDR1 is SGDLS and CDR2 YYNGEE. The CDR3 loop spans 15 amino acids. The CDR3 region is CASSVDPGDPYEQYF. As DNA, the CDR3 is TGTGCCAGCAGCGTAGATCCGGGAGACCCCTACGAGCAGTACTTC.

The chain joins TRBV19 to TRBJ1-5; 8 bases are shared with TRBD1. This CDR3 comprises 15 residues. V was pared by 7 bases and J by 4 bases, with 9 bases of the junction left unmatched. Germline CDR1 is LNHDA and CDR2 is SQIVND (reference sequence). CDR3 coding DNA: TGTGCCAGTACTGCTCCGACAGGGGTGAATCAGCCCCAGCATTTT. Translated, it gives CASTAPTGVNQPQHF.

The chain couples TRBV5-1 to TRBJ2-3; 14 nucleotides align to TRBD2. Germline loops: CDR1 SGHRS, CDR2 YFSETQ. V shed 4 bases and J 2 bases; nucleotides not matched to a gene: 6. CDR3 length: 17 residues. CDR3 loop: CASSEGTSGGATDTQYF. For the CDR3, the DNA is TGCGCCAGCAGCGAGGGGACTAGCGGGGGAGCCACAGATACGCAGTATTTT.

The chain has TRBV2 and TRBJ2-1; TRBD2 aligns across 10 bases. The junction had 12 bases not matched to a gene; V was cut back by 2 bases and J by 8 bases. Germline CDR1 reads SNHLY; CDR2 reads FYNNEI. The CDR3 runs to 17 residues. CDR3 DNA: TGTGCCAGCAGTGAATTCCCTAGCGGGAGTTTTTTCGATGAGCAGTTCTTC. Protein product: CASSEFPSGSFFDEQFF.